What follows are 2 T cell receptor beta chains derived from one specimen sequenced in a study of identical twins. A single record per CDR3 protein comes from TCRdb applying MiXCR to the 5' RACE reads. The sample shows about 660,000 distinct CDR3 sequences, over 8.5% of them seen only once. The same data also contributed to another study, on yellow fever vaccine responses in identical twins.

Material for sequencing was PBMCs. The receptors shown here come from a woman aged 18-29 years in good health.

This clonotype was seen a handful of times. This chain links TRBV6-2 or TRBV6-3 with TRBJ2-2; TRBD1 aligns across 9 bases. The CDR3 is made up of 13 amino acids. Germline assignment: CDR1 MNHEY and CDR2 SVGEGT. Losses at the gene ends were 7 bases for V and 7 bases for J; bases not matched to a gene: 4. The CDR3 DNA reads TGTGCCAGCAAGGCGACAGGGGGCGGGGAGCTGTTTTTT. It specifies CASKATGGGELFF.

This clonotype has a handful of counts. The gene calls are TRBV18 and TRBJ2-1; tentatively, D is TRBD1 (6 bases). Germline CDR1 and CDR2: KGHSH and LQKENI. Trimming cost V 1 base and J 3 bases, with 13 bases left between them. This CDR3 region has 16 residues. For the CDR3, the DNA is TGTGCCAGCTCACCACAGGACAGAATGTACTACAATGAGCAGTTCTTC. Its translation: CASSPQDRMYYNEQFF. The full variable domain, rest sourced from reference TRBV18 and TRBJ2-1, is NAGVMQNPRHLVRRRGQEARLRCSPMKGHSHVYWYRQLPEEGLKFMVYLQKENIIDESGMPKERFSAEFPKEGPSILRIQQVVRGDSAAYFCASSPQDRMYYNEQFFGPGTRLTVL.